The 2 T cell receptor beta chains given below trace back to one sample, sequenced in a study of T cells after yellow fever vaccination (dated by TCRdb to between 2018 and 2020). The label giving this sample's treatment or condition can be read as: live attenuated yellow fever vaccine strain. Library construction relied on 5' RACE. Sequencing used an Illumina HiSeq 2500. TCRdb reprocessing: public reads trimmed at Q25 with fastp, clones called with MiXCR, in-frame beta chains kept. Under each unique CDR3 protein, matching rows form one entry showing the most common genes and DNA. The sample table holds 500,000 to 650,000 distinct CDR3 sequences, of which about 17% were seen once. The ten largest clonotypes hold 15% to 20% of the sample. The source was PBMCs, collected about 5 days after the first yellow fever vaccination. The receptors derive from a man younger than 30 who received the YFV17D yellow fever vaccine.

This clonotype showed up many times. The chain couples TRBV20-1 to TRBJ2-5, with 8 bases matching TRBD2. J lost 2 bases, V lost 0 bases, and 5 bases had no gene match. Germline V lookup: CDR1 DFQATT, CDR2 SNEGSKA (reference sequence). The CDR3 runs to 15 residues. The CDR3 reads CSARESGGRQETQYF. For the CDR3, the DNA is TGCAGTGCTAGAGAAAGCGGGGGCCGGCAAGAGACCCAGTACTTC.

The chain carries TRBV29-1 and TRBJ1-5; possibly TRBD1 for D (5 bases). V was cut by 4 bases and J by 4 bases, with 11 bases left in between. The CDR3 has 13 amino acids. In germline, CDR1 is SQVTM, CDR2 ANQGSEA. The CDR3 DNA reads as TGCAGCGTTGCTTCAGGGAGAAATCAGCCCCAGCATTTT. Protein sequence: CSVASGRNQPQHF.